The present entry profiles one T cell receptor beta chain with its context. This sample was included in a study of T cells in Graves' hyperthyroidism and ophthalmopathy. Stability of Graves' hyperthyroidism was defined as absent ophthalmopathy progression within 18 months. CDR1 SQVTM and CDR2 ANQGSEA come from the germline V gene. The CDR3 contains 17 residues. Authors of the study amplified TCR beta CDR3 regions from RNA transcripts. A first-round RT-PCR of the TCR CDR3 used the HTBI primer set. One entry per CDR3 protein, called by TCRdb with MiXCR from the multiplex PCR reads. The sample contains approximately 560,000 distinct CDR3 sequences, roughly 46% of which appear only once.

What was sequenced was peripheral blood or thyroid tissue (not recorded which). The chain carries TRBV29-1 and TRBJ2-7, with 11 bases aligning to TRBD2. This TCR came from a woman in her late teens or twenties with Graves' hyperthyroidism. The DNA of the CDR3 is TGCAGTGCTAGAGAGGGACTAGCGGCACCCCTTAACTACGAGCAGTACTTC. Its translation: CSAREGLAAPLNYEQYF.